These T cell receptor beta chains were read from a single sample in a study of blood T cell repertoires in COVID-19. Sequenced by immunoSEQ multiplex PCR; TCRdb stores in-frame clones only, minus some. This sample has about 96,000 clones, with roughly 80% found just once. The sample comprised peripheral blood. The receptors were sampled from a man in his fifties or sixties who had recovered from COVID-19. The CDR3 runs from the conserved cysteine through the conserved F or W. A D gene is named only where the DNA matches it firmly. Size is stated for part of the rows, as once, few or many counts, or as a class when the clone is expanded.

>TRBD2|TRBJ2-7|once|TRBV7-6
TGTGCCAGCAGCAGTGGACTAGGGCGGGGGGGCGCATCCGAGCAGTACTTC
CASSSGLGRGGASEQYF
>.|TRBJ1-5|.|TRBV7-2
TGTGCCAGCAGCCAGCAGCCCGGCGGGGCTCAGCCCCAGCATTTT
CASSQQPGGAQPQHF
>TRBD1|TRBJ1-6|.|TRBV18
TGTGCCAGCTCAACCGGGACAGGGGATAGCGGTAATTCACCCCTCCACTTT
CASSTGTGDSGNSPLHF
>.|TRBJ1-1|.|TRBV5-6
TGTGCCAGCAGCCCCCACAGGGTCATGAACACTGAAGCTTTCTTT
CASSPHRVMNTEAFF
>.|TRBJ2-7|.|TRBV19
TGTGCCAGTAGCGAATTCTACCTCTCAGGGTTCTACGAGCAGTACTTC
CASSEFYLSGFYEQYF
>.|TRBJ2-7|.|TRBV30
TGTGCCTGGGCCCTGGGGGGGGCAGGCGAGCAGTACTTC
CAWALGGAGEQYF
>TRBD1|TRBJ1-1|.|TRBV29-1
TGCAGCGGACGACAGGGCAACACTGAAGCTTTCTTT
CSGRQGNTEAFF
>.|TRBJ2-3|.|TRBV19
TGTGCCAGTAGTCTCACAGATACGCAGTATTTT
CASSLTDTQYF
>.|TRBJ2-6|once|TRBV19
TGTGCCAGTAGTATGGAGCACTCCTGGGCCAACGTCCTGACTTTC
CASSMEHSWANVLTF
>.|TRBJ2-2|once|TRBV6-2/TRBV6-3
TGTGCCAGCAGTTGGAGGGAAAACACCGGGGAGCTGTTTTTT
CASSWRENTGELFF
>.|TRBJ2-2|few|TRBV5-4
TGTGCCAGCAGCTGGGTGACTAGTTTCCCCGGGGAGCTGTTTTTT
CASSWVTSFPGELFF
>.|TRBJ2-7|.|TRBV15
TGTGCCACCAGCAGAGAATACCAGGGGCCCGAGCAGTACTTC
CATSREYQGPEQYF
>.|TRBJ2-1|.|TRBV7-2
TGTGCCAGCAGCCCAGGGGTCTCCTACAATGAGCAGTTCTTC
CASSPGVSYNEQFF
>.|TRBJ2-7|.|TRBV5-4
TGTGCCAGCAGCTTGGGAGGGCATAACTCCTACGAGCAGTACTTC
CASSLGGHNSYEQYF
>TRBD1|TRBJ1-6|.|TRBV7-7
TGTGCTAGCAGCTTCAGTAGGGGACAGGGGGCCCCTCATAATTCACCCCTCCACTTT
CASSFSRGQGAPHNSPLHF
>TRBD2|TRBJ2-7|.|TRBV7-2
TGTGCCAGCAGCCGCCGGGGGGGGGAGTCCTACGAGCAGTACTTC
CASSRRGGESYEQYF
>.|TRBJ1-1|once|TRBV6-6
TGTGCCAGCGATTCCTACCAACAGAGATTGAACACTGAAGCTTTCTTT
CASDSYQQRLNTEAFF
>.|TRBJ1-5|.|TRBV19
TGTGCCAGTAGTATGGCGGGGCATAGCAATCAGCCCCAGCATTTT
CASSMAGHSNQPQHF
>.|TRBJ1-2|many|TRBV7-7
TGTGCTAGCGTAGAAGGGGCGGTCTACACCTTC
CASVEGAVYTF
>.|TRBJ1-2|.|TRBV28
TGTGCCAGCAGAAAATCTTCGGGTGGCTACACCTTC
CASRKSSGGYTF
>.|TRBJ2-1|.|TRBV7-3
TGTGCCAGCAGCCCATCCTATCACAATGAGCAGTTCTTC
CASSPSYHNEQFF
>TRBD1|TRBJ2-1|few|TRBV5-4
TGTGCCAGCAGCTTGAGGATGGGACAGGGGTATGAGCAGTTCTTC
CASSLRMGQGYEQFF
>.|TRBJ2-2|.|TRBV3-1/TRBV3-2
TGTGCCAGCAGGAACAGGCCCACCGGGGAGCTGTTTTTT
CASRNRPTGELFF
>TRBD2|TRBJ2-1|once|TRBV7-2
TGTGCCAGCAGGTTACGACAGGGAGGACTAGCGGATTACAATGAGCAGTTCTTC
CASRLRQGGLADYNEQFF
>TRBD1|TRBJ1-1|.|TRBV5-4
TGTGCCAGCAGCAGACTACAGACAGGGTCTATGAACACTGAAGCTTTCTTT
CASSRLQTGSMNTEAFF
>.|TRBJ2-7|.|TRBV5-1
TGCGCCAGCAGCTTGGAAGGGGGCGAGCAGTACTTC
CASSLEGGEQYF
>TRBD1|TRBJ1-3|.|TRBV25-1
TGTGCCAGCAGTTTGCAATCACAGGGGGCGAAGGGAAACACCATATATTTT
CASSLQSQGAKGNTIYF
>.|TRBJ2-7|.|TRBV29-1
TGCAGCGTTGACAGGTACGGCGAGCAGTACTTC
CSVDRYGEQYF
>.|TRBJ2-3|once|TRBV10-3
TGTGCCATCAGTGAGTCCCAGGGAGATACGCAGTATTTT
CAISESQGDTQYF
>TRBD2|TRBJ2-5|.|TRBV3-1/TRBV3-2
TGTGCCAGCGGGACTAGCGGGGGGAGGGAGACCCAGTACTTC
CASGTSGGRETQYF
>.|TRBJ1-2|.|TRBV6-5
TGTGCCAGCAGTTACCTCCAGGGAAGGGACTATGGCTACACCTTC
CASSYLQGRDYGYTF
>.|TRBJ1-2|.|TRBV4-1
TGCGCCAGCAGCCCCCGGGGGGAGGATTATGGCTACACCTTC
CASSPRGEDYGYTF
>TRBD1|TRBJ1-6|.|TRBV19
TGTGCCAGTAGGACGGACAGGGAGGGCTCACCCCTCCACTTT
CASRTDREGSPLHF
>TRBD2|TRBJ2-1|.|TRBV6-5
TGTGCCAGCAGTTCCGGGGAGGCGGGGGTTCCGTTCTTC
CASSSGEAGVPFF
>.|TRBJ2-5|.|TRBV5-1
TGCGCCAGCAGCTTACAATGGGCGGGGGCCGGATCCCCCCAAGAGACCCAGTACTTC
CASSLQWAGAGSPQETQYF
>.|TRBJ2-1|.|TRBV27
TGTGCCAGCAGTTTATCGCGGGGAAATGAGCAGTTCTTC
CASSLSRGNEQFF
>.|TRBJ1-1|few|TRBV7-2
TGTGCCAGCAGCTTAGAGTCGGGGGTCAGGGCTGAAGCTTTCTTT
CASSLESGVRAEAFF
>TRBD2|TRBJ2-6|once|TRBV7-6
TGTGCCAGCAGCTCTAGGCTAACTAGCGGGTCAACGTTCTCTGGGGCCAACGTCCTGACTTTC
CASSSRLTSGSTFSGANVLTF
>TRBD1|TRBJ2-1|.|TRBV2
TGTGCCAGCACTATACTCCGGGACAGGGCTTACAATGAGCAGTTCTTC
CASTILRDRAYNEQFF
>TRBD1|TRBJ2-5|.|TRBV6-5
TGTGCCAGCATCATAGACAGGGGGACGGAGACCCAGTACTTC
CASIIDRGTETQYF
>TRBD1|TRBJ2-5|.|TRBV5-4
TGTGCCAGCAGCCCAGGACAGGGGGTTGTCCAAGAGACCCAGTACTTC
CASSPGQGVVQETQYF
>.|TRBJ2-3|once|TRBV4-2
TGTGCCAGCAGCCAAGATTTTCAGGGTGTTCGAGATACGCAGTATTTT
CASSQDFQGVRDTQYF
>TRBD1|TRBJ1-1|.|TRBV10-3
TGTGCCATCAGTGCAACACAGGGGACTGAAGCTTTCTTT
CAISATQGTEAFF
>TRBD2|TRBJ2-1|.|TRBV2
TGTGCCAGCACTCCAGCGGGAGGGGGGCATGAGCAGTTCTTC
CASTPAGGGHEQFF
>.|TRBJ1-2|few|TRBV6-2/TRBV6-3
TGTGCCAGCAGTTACTCGATCCGGGGGGACTATGGCTACACCTTC
CASSYSIRGDYGYTF
>.|TRBJ1-2|.|TRBV6-6
TGTGCCAGCAGTTCAGCCGGGAGACCTCAGGGCTACACCTTC
CASSSAGRPQGYTF
>TRBD2|TRBJ2-1|.|TRBV10-3
TGTGCCATCAGTGAGACTAGCGGGAGGGCGGGGAATGAGCAGTTCTTC
CAISETSGRAGNEQFF
>.|TRBJ1-1|.|TRBV9
TGTGCCAGCAGCGCAGCCGGGTCGAACACTGAAGCTTTCTTT
CASSAAGSNTEAFF
>TRBD2|TRBJ2-3|.|TRBV3-1/TRBV3-2
TGTGCCAGCAGCCAGAGAACTAGCGGCGGACTGTTTAGCACAGATACGCAGTATTTT
CASSQRTSGGLFSTDTQYF
>TRBD1|TRBJ2-2|few|TRBV12-5
TGTGCTAGTGGTTTGGTACTGGGTGGGACAGGGACCGGGGAGCTGTTTTTT
CASGLVLGGTGTGELFF
>TRBD1|TRBJ2-7|few|TRBV4-1
TGCGCCAGCAGCCCCAGACAGGGGCCATACGAGCAGTACTTC
CASSPRQGPYEQYF
>.|TRBJ2-3|once|TRBV7-2
TGTGCCAGCACCCCTGGGTTTAGCTGGGGCACAGATACGCAGTATTTT
CASTPGFSWGTDTQYF
>TRBD1|TRBJ1-2|.|TRBV7-2
TGTGCCAGCAGCCTATCGACAGGGATCTATGGCTACACCTTC
CASSLSTGIYGYTF
>TRBD1|TRBJ1-4|.|TRBV5-1
TGCGCCAGCAGCTTTCGGACAGGGGAAAATGAAAAACTGTTTTTT
CASSFRTGENEKLFF
>.|TRBJ1-2|.|TRBV5-1
TGCGCCAGCAGCTCGGGACACAACTATGGCTACACCTTC
CASSSGHNYGYTF
>TRBD2|TRBJ2-7|.|TRBV28
TGTGCCAGCGGAAAAGGGACTAGCGGGAGGCAAAACTTGGAGCAGTACTTC
CASGKGTSGRQNLEQYF
>.|TRBJ2-3|.|TRBV6-5
TGTGCCAGCAGGGGACACGCCACAGATACGCAGTATTTT
CASRGHATDTQYF
>.|TRBJ1-6|.|TRBV7-2
TGTGCCAGCAGCTGGTCCGACAGCGCCTTGTATTCACCCCTCCACTTT
CASSWSDSALYSPLHF
>TRBD1|TRBJ1-1|.|TRBV10-3
TGTGCCATCAGGTCGGACAGGGAGAACACTGAAGCTTTCTTT
CAIRSDRENTEAFF